The 19 T cell receptor beta chains given below trace back to one sample, sequenced in a study of OX40 agonist ivuxolimab in advanced cancers. The library came from the immunoSEQ multiplex PCR assay. Not all clones reach the TCRdb copy of this immuneACCESS table, which keeps in-frame sequences only. Checked studies attribute under half of the gap to unresolved V genes and leave the rest unexplained. A total of about 47,000 clones appear in this sample, about nine tenths of them only once. The ten biggest clones cover about 7.8% of the sample. The source was CD4+ or CD8+ T cells sorted from blood, collected in a trial of the OX40 agonist ivuxolimab. The receptors shown here come from an adult with an advanced solid tumor such as melanoma, head and neck, liver or kidney cancer.

The chain combines TRBV28 with TRBJ1-5; 8 bases line up with TRBD1. The trim removed 7 bases at V and 6 bases at J, leaving 8 bases unmatched. The germline V gene encodes CDR1 MDHEN and CDR2 SYDVKM. This CDR3 is 14 amino acids long. CDR3 sequence: CASTTGGKFQPQHF. As DNA, the CDR3 is TGTGCCAGCACCACAGGGGGGAAGTTTCAGCCCCAGCATTTT.

J is TRBJ1-5 and V is TRBV28; 7 bases align to TRBD1. With V trimmed by 8 bases and J by 0 bases, 7 bases remained unmatched. Germline V gene data show CDR1 as MDHEN and CDR2 as SYDVKM. This CDR3 contains 15 residues. CDR3 coding DNA: TGTGCCAGCCTTAACAGGGGAGGTAGCAATCAGCCCCAGCATTTT. This codes for CASLNRGGSNQPQHF.

V usage is TRBV14 and J usage is TRBJ2-7, with TRBD1 matching 12 bases. V lost 4 bases to trimming and J lost 6 bases; unmatched junction nucleotides: 7. CDR1 SGHDN and CDR2 FVKESK come from the germline V gene. The CDR3 runs 15 residues. The CDR3 bases are TGTGCCAGCAGCCTCCTGGGACAGGGGGCTAGCGAGCAGTACTTC. Its translation is CASSLLGQGASEQYF.

The V and J genes are TRBV4-2 and TRBJ2-3, with no clear D. The CDR3 has 16 amino acids. Germline loops: CDR1 LGHNA, CDR2 YNFKEQ. V was trimmed by 1 base and J by 2 bases, leaving 13 bases between them. CDR3 loop: CASSQGSRLNTDTQYF. DNA for the CDR3: TGTGCCAGCAGCCAAGGATCGAGGCTAAACACAGATACGCAGTATTTT.

J is TRBJ2-2 and V is TRBV4-2, with 8 positions matching TRBD1. Trimming cost V 8 bases and J 5 bases; bases outside gene matches: 13. Germline CDR1 LGHNA, CDR2 YNFKEQ. This CDR3 has 16 amino acids. CDR3 region: CASSEPQGDRTGELFF. CDR3 sequence (DNA): TGTGCCAGCTCCGAACCACAGGGGGATCGTACCGGGGAGCTGTTTTTT.

This clone was seen only once. This chain connects TRBV28 to TRBJ1-2; D gene unclear. The CDR3 is made up of 14 amino acids. Looked up from germline, CDR1 is MDHEN and CDR2 is SYDVKM. Trimming cost V 1 base and J 1 base, with 7 bases left between them. The CDR3 DNA reads TGTGCCAGCAGTTTATTTCGGGATAACTATGGCTACACCTTC. The encoded protein is CASSLFRDNYGYTF.

The chain links TRBV6-6 to TRBJ2-1, with D unclear. This CDR3 spans 12 amino acids. CDR1 MNHNY and CDR2 SVGAGI come from the germline V gene (reference sequence). The V gene lost 2 bases and the J gene lost 5 bases, with 4 bases spanning the gap. Here the CDR3 reads CASSYRDNEQFF. DNA of the CDR3: TGTGCCAGCAGTTACCGGGACAATGAGCAGTTCTTC.

V is TRBV5-1 and J is TRBJ2-7; D is possibly TRBD1 (6 bases). The CDR3 covers 14 residues. The germline gives CDR1 SGHRS, CDR2 YFSETQ. Trimming stripped 1 base from V and 6 bases from J, with 14 bases between. CDR3 loop: CASSLSGQGLEQYF. CDR3 DNA: TGCGCCAGCAGCTTGAGTGGCCAGGGGCTCGAGCAGTACTTC.

V is TRBV28 and J is TRBJ2-3, with D perhaps matching TRBD2 (6 bases). The CDR3 spans 15 residues. The V end lost 1 base, the J end lost 5 bases, and 13 bases lay between the germline ends. Germline V gene lookup returns CDR1 MDHEN and CDR2 SYDVKM. CDR3 coding DNA: TGTGCCAGCAGTTTATTAGCCTTGGAGGGAGATACGCAGTATTTT. It encodes CASSLLALEGDTQYF. Supplemented by reference TRBV28 and TRBJ2-3, the full variable domain reads DVKVTQSSRYLVKRTGEKVFLECVQDMDHENMFWYRQDPGLGLRLIYFSYDVKMKEKGDIPEGYSVSREKKERFSLILESASTNQTSMYLCASSLLALEGDTQYFGPGTRLTVL.

The genes are TRBV5-1 and TRBJ1-4; 9 positions match TRBD1. Looked up from germline, CDR1 is SGHRS and CDR2 is YFSETQ. The CDR3 is 14 residues long. Trimming took 3 bases from V and 5 from J; bases not matched to a gene: 2. As DNA, the CDR3 is TGCGCCAGCAGCTCTGGGACAGGGAATGAAAAACTGTTTTTT. As protein: CASSSGTGNEKLFF.

The J gene is TRBJ2-3, the V gene TRBV2; TRBD1 agrees at 9 bases. Looked up from germline, CDR1 is SNHLY and CDR2 is FYNNEI. Trimming at V came to 8 bases and at J to 2 bases, leaving 2 bases not matched to a gene. The CDR3 contains 13 residues. The CDR3: CASRDRVTDTQYF. In DNA form, the CDR3 reads TGTGCCAGCCGGGACAGGGTCACAGATACGCAGTATTTT.

CDR3 bases: TGCGCCAGCAGCCGGGAGGGCCCCTCGTACACAGATACGCAGTATTTT. This gives the protein CASSREGPSYTDTQYF. This chain links TRBV5-1 with TRBJ2-3; 8 bases fit TRBD2. After removal of 4 bases from V and 2 bases from J, the junction contained 9 bases not matched to a gene. Germline CDR1 and CDR2: SGHRS and YFSETQ. The CDR3 sequence is 16 residues long.

The chain carries TRBV5-1 and TRBJ2-7; D perhaps matches TRBD1 (6 bases). The V and J ends lost 4 bases and 3 bases respectively, with 11 bases between them. There are 13 residues in the CDR3. Looked up from germline, CDR1 is SGHRS and CDR2 is YFSETQ. The DNA of the CDR3 is TGCGCCAGCAGCCCCACCAGGGGCTACGAGCAGTACTTC. It codes for CASSPTRGYEQYF.

This clone has just a few counts. J is TRBJ2-1 and V is TRBV5-1, with 8 bases that match TRBD1. This CDR3 is 15 amino acids long. Germline CDR1 reads SGHRS; CDR2 reads YFSETQ. After removal of 4 bases from V and 4 bases from J, the junction contained 7 bases not matched to a gene. CDR3 nucleotide sequence: TGCGCCAGCAGCGGACAGGGTTTGGGGTACAATGAGCAGTTCTTC. Translation: CASSGQGLGYNEQFF.

The V and J genes are TRBV7-3 and TRBJ2-1; D call uncertain. Germline assignment: CDR1 SGHTA and CDR2 FQGTGA. The V gene lost 5 bases and the J gene lost 2 bases, with 10 bases spanning the gap. The CDR3 is 14 amino acids. The CDR3 sequence is CASSVEGTYNEQFF. The CDR3 DNA follows: TGTGCCAGCAGCGTGGAAGGAACCTACAATGAGCAGTTCTTC.

The chain carries TRBV7-2 and TRBJ1-3; D unresolved. The V and J ends lost 3 bases and 0 bases respectively, with 12 bases between them. CDR1 and CDR2 (germline): SGHTA, FQGNSA. CDR3 length: 16 amino acids. The CDR3 DNA reads TGTGCCAGCAGCTTTGCGGGATCCCTCTCTGGAAACACCATATATTTT. This codes for CASSFAGSLSGNTIYF.

By sample share, this clone is medium-sized. V usage is TRBV4-1 and J usage is TRBJ2-2, with a possible D match to TRBD1 (5 bases). Germline V gene data show CDR1 as MGHRA and CDR2 as YSYEKL. CDR3 length: 17 amino acids. V lost 1 base and J 5 bases, leaving 17 bases between the germline ends. The CDR3 DNA sequence: TGCGCCAGCAGCCAAGTAACGATAGGGGCTGGGACCGGGGAGCTGTTTTTT. Translated, it gives CASSQVTIGAGTGELFF.

The genes are TRBV15 and TRBJ2-2; D is undetermined. Germline CDR1 and CDR2: LNHNV and YYDKDF (reference sequence). Trimming pared 2 bases from V and 4 bases from J, leaving 17 bases between. The CDR3 spans 17 residues. The CDR3 protein is CATSRSRRIRSTGELFF. The CDR3, as DNA: TGTGCCACCAGCAGATCCCGTCGGATTCGTTCCACCGGGGAGCTGTTTTTT.

V and J are TRBV5-3 and TRBJ2-2; D is ambiguous. TRBV5-3 falls under the ORF class, with uncertain function. Trimming took off 4 bases at V and 3 bases at J, with 16 bases between the two ends. There are 16 residues in the CDR3. This chain's CDR3 is CARSTTPSVDTGELFF. In DNA form, the CDR3 reads TGTGCCAGAAGCACTACCCCTTCTGTCGACACCGGGGAGCTGTTTTTT.